The source of this TCR beta chain is a study of blood T cell repertoires in COVID-19. The overall study: The study drew acute and convalescent COVID-19 samples from the United States, Italy and Spain. T cells, B-cell-depleted T cells, or PBMCs supplied cDNA or gDNA.

In the source study's methods: Reference gene primer amplification in the assay estimated nucleated cell counts. Measured with immunoSEQ multiplex PCR; TCRdb has only the in-frame clones, and not every one. V, J and clone size were drawn from that table, and D and trimming were deduced from the DNA. The sample includes 45,000 to 65,000 clones, around four fifths of them seen just once. The ends lost 9 bases at V and 5 bases at J; junction bases unmatched: 9. Germline V lookup: CDR1 LNHDA, CDR2 SQIVND (reference sequence). This CDR3 has 14 amino acids. This TCR came from a woman older than 75 with acute or convalescent COVID-19. Input material: peripheral blood. This chain links TRBV19 with TRBJ2-1; 8 nucleotides align to TRBD1. CDR3 loop: CASSPGQANNEQFF. The CDR3 DNA is TGTGCCAGCTCTCCGGGACAGGCTAACAATGAGCAGTTCTTC.